These 4 T cell receptor beta chains originate from one sample sequenced in a study of cytomegalovirus exposure and HLA in healthy donors. 13 Jbeta primers and 60 Vbeta primers were used for the PCR. Sequenced by immunoSEQ multiplex PCR; TCRdb stores in-frame clones only, minus some. The table includes about 180,000 clones, roughly 75% detected once. The source material was PBMCs. Receptors originate from a woman aged 45-65 years in good health and CMV-seropositive.

A single count supports this clone. Written as DNA, the CDR3 is TGCGCCAGCAGCACTACTAGCGGGGGGCGCGAGACCCAGTACTTC. This gives the protein CASSTTSGGRETQYF. The chain has TRBV5-1 and TRBJ2-5, with 12 bases fitting TRBD2. Germline V gene sequence: CDR1 SGHRS, CDR2 YFSETQ. The CDR3 has 15 amino acids. With 4 bases clipped from V and 5 bases from J, the junction kept 6 bases outside the gene matches.

V gene TRBV10-3 combines with J gene TRBJ1-1, with 7 positions matching TRBD1. V gave up 6 bases and J gave up 1 base; unmatched junction bases: 8. This CDR3 is built from 15 residues. Germline V gene data show CDR1 as ENHRY and CDR2 as SYGVKD. The CDR3 sequence is CAIRPDRLENTEAFF. CDR3 sequence (DNA): TGTGCCATCAGACCGGACAGGTTGGAGAACACTGAAGCTTTCTTT.

The rearrangement joins TRBV19 to TRBJ2-2; D is possibly TRBD2 (6 bases). The CDR3 loop spans 14 amino acids. V lost 4 bases to trimming and J lost 6 bases, with 12 bases between them. Germline loops: CDR1 LNHDA, CDR2 SQIVND (reference sequence). CDR3 DNA: TGTGCCAGTAGTAGGGCGGGGCCCCCCGGGGAGCTGTTTTTT. This encodes CASSRAGPPGELFF.

This chain connects TRBV13 to TRBJ2-1, with 10 bases fitting TRBD2. CDR1 PRHDT and CDR2 FYEKMQ come from the germline V gene (reference sequence). Trimming removed 5 bases from V and 2 bases from J; junction bases left unmatched: 3. This CDR3 is 15 amino acids long. The CDR3 loop is CASSPTSGTYNEQFF. Written as DNA, the CDR3 is TGTGCCAGCAGCCCTACTAGCGGGACCTACAATGAGCAGTTCTTC.